This paragraph covers one TCR beta chain sequence. This entry is derived from a study of blood T cell repertoires in COVID-19. Study information: Sample material is recorded as cDNA or gDNA derived from T cells, B-cell-depleted T cells, or PBMCs.

V was cut by 5 bases and J by 0 bases, with 10 bases left in between. In germline, CDR1 is MNHEY, CDR2 SVGAGI. This CDR3 comprises 14 residues. Here immunoSEQ multiplex PCR was the method, and the copy in TCRdb shows in-frame clones only, minus some. The sample consists of 240,000 or so clones, roughly 90% of them appearing once. This sequence originates from a man aged 60-69 years with acute or convalescent COVID-19. Sample: peripheral blood. The chain recombines TRBV6-5 with TRBJ1-1; D is uncertain. The DNA of the CDR3 is TGTGCCAGCAGTAAACAGAGAATGAACACTGAAGCTTTCTTT. The encoded protein is CASSKQRMNTEAFF.